This T cell receptor beta chain was obtained from a study of cytomegalovirus exposure and HLA in healthy donors. Here immunoSEQ multiplex PCR was the method, and the copy in TCRdb shows in-frame clones only, minus some. Of roughly 56,000 clones in the sample, 90% to 95% were seen once. The CDR3 is made up of 16 amino acids. The V segment lost 3 bases and the J segment 9 bases; nucleotides outside the gene matches: 12. Germline CDR1 is SGHRS and CDR2 is YFSETQ. The sample taken for sequencing was PBMCs. The TCR comes from a man between 18 and 35 years old in good health and CMV-seronegative. The V call is TRBV5-1, the J call TRBJ1-1; 12 bases are shared with TRBD1. The CDR3 loop is CASSSTGTGGSSKAFF. CDR3 coding DNA: TGCGCCAGCAGCTCTACCGGGACAGGGGGCAGTAGTAAAGCTTTCTTT.